This T cell receptor (beta chain) was identified in a study of blood T cell repertoires in COVID-19. Across the study: Both acute and convalescent COVID-19 samples were obtained from the United States, Italy and Spain.

Germline V gene data show CDR1 as MNHEY and CDR2 as SVGAGI. The CDR3 runs to 15 residues. The trim removed 6 bases at V and 7 bases at J, leaving 11 bases unmatched. Repertoires were generated with immunoSEQ multiplex PCR, while TCRdb's copy carries only in-frame clones and drops some. The sample includes fewer than 300,000 clones, 80% to 90% seen only once; the top ten take roughly 0.8%. This chain links TRBV6-5 with TRBJ2-1; 8 positions match TRBD2. This receptor was identified in a man aged 25 to 40 with acute or convalescent COVID-19. Sequencing was performed on peripheral blood. CDR3 DNA sequence: TGTGCCAGCAGCCGGCGGGGGGCAGGAGAGAATGAGCAGTTCTTC. This gives the protein CASSRRGAGENEQFF.